One and the same sample provided the 15 T cell receptor beta chains below, sequenced in a study of response to subunit inactivated influenza vaccine. In TCRdb, the RT-PCR reads were re-called with MiXCR into one record per CDR3 protein. The sample carries some 640,000 distinct CDR3 sequences, approximately 14% recorded once. The material sequenced was PBMCs from blood, taken around two weeks before vaccination. The source is a man aged 45-65 years who received an inactivated influenza vaccine.

In this sample, this clonotype turned up a few times. The chain uses TRBV29-1 and TRBJ2-1, with unresolved D. The V gene's germline CDR1 is SQVTM and CDR2 ANQGSEA. V was clipped by 7 bases and J by 0 bases, with 7 bases between them. The CDR3 runs 12 residues. The CDR3 bases are TGCAGCGCCTCAATCTCCTACAATGAGCAGTTCTTC. It encodes CSASISYNEQFF.

This clonotype appeared a few times. V is TRBV20-1 and J is TRBJ1-5; a possible D gene is TRBD1 (6 bases). Looked up from germline, CDR1 is DFQATT and CDR2 is SNEGSKA (reference sequence). CDR3 length: 13 amino acids. Trimming took 4 bases from V and 7 from J, leaving 14 bases between them. The CDR3 DNA is TGCAGTGCTAATACAGGGACCGGGCAGCCCCAGCATTTT. Encoded protein: CSANTGTGQPQHF.

This clonotype has more than one count but fewer than ten. A much bigger clone sits one base away, suggesting this may be a read error. The chain recombines TRBV29-1 with TRBJ2-7, with 9 nucleotides matching TRBD2. The V segment lost 5 bases and the J segment 2 bases; nucleotides outside the gene matches: 1. In germline, CDR1 is SQVTM, CDR2 ANQGSEA. The CDR3 is 12 amino acids. DNA for the CDR3: TGCAGCGTTCCTAGCGGGACCTACGAGCAGTACTTC. As protein: CSVPSGTYEQYF.

In this sample, this clonotype turned up a few times. The chain recombines TRBV6-2 or TRBV6-3 with TRBJ1-5, with D perhaps matching TRBD1 (5 bases). Between the trimmed V and J ends, which lost 4 bases and 7 bases, there was a span of 11 bases. The CDR3 sequence is 13 residues long. Germline V lookup: CDR1 MNHEY, CDR2 SVGEGT. The CDR3 DNA reads as TGTGCCAGCAGTTTACTCACAGGCCAGCCCCAGCATTTT. Its translation: CASSLLTGQPQHF.

This clonotype was seen more than once but under ten times. V and J are TRBV7-3 and TRBJ2-5; 11 bases fit TRBD2. The CDR3 extends over 16 amino acids. Germline V gene lookup returns CDR1 SGHTA and CDR2 FQGTGA. V was pared by 2 bases and J by 2 bases, with 4 bases of the junction left unmatched. CDR3 in DNA: TGTGCCAGCAGCTTACTAGCGGGAGGACTACAAGAGACCCAGTACTTC. This codes for CASSLLAGGLQETQYF.

The V call is TRBV10-2, the J call TRBJ2-3; TRBD1 aligns across 7 bases. The trim removed 0 bases at V and 3 bases at J, leaving 9 bases unmatched. Germline loops: CDR1 WSHSY, CDR2 SAAADI. The CDR3 is 17 amino acids. The CDR3 DNA is TGCGCCAGCAGTGAGTCGTTGTACAGGGGAACGACAGATACGCAGTATTTT. It yields the protein CASSESLYRGTTDTQYF.

This rearrangement joins TRBV9 to TRBJ2-1, with 13 bases matching TRBD2. J gave up 7 bases and V 3 bases, and 4 bases lay outside the gene matches. The CDR3 is made up of 15 amino acids. Germline assignment: CDR1 SGDLS and CDR2 YYNGEE. CDR3 amino acids: CASSGTSGRANEQFF. The CDR3 bases are TGTGCCAGCAGCGGCACTAGCGGGAGGGCGAATGAGCAGTTCTTC.

This clonotype appeared a few times. The chain uses TRBV3-1 and TRBJ2-7; possible D gene TRBD2, 5 bases. V lost 2 bases to trimming and J lost 0 bases, with 8 bases between them. Germline CDR1 and CDR2: LGHDT and YNNKEL (reference sequence). This CDR3 is 14 amino acids long. DNA for the CDR3: TGTGCCAGCAGCCAATCGGGGAGCTCCTACGAGCAGTACTTC. This encodes CASSQSGSSYEQYF.

The gene calls are TRBV7-3 and TRBJ2-1; 8 bases line up with TRBD2. V dropped 1 base and J dropped 8; count of bases not matched to a gene: 7. The CDR3 extends over 15 amino acids. Germline CDR1 and CDR2: SGHTA and FQGTGA. CDR3 loop: CASSLSGGRSDEQFF. CDR3 DNA: TGTGCCAGCAGCTTAAGTGGCGGGAGGTCCGATGAGCAGTTCTTC.

CDR3 coding DNA: TGCGCCAGCAGCCTTCCCGGGGCTTCTGGAAACACCATATATTTT. This gives the protein CASSLPGASGNTIYF. The chain is built from TRBV4-1 and TRBJ1-3, with D maybe TRBD1 (5 bases). The V and J ends lost 4 bases and 1 base respectively, with 11 bases between them. This CDR3 spans 15 amino acids. Germline V gene sequence: CDR1 MGHRA, CDR2 YSYEKL.

This chain connects TRBV4-2 to TRBJ2-3; 9 bases fit TRBD2. The germline gives CDR1 LGHNA, CDR2 YNFKEQ. Unmatched junction bases numbered 3, after V lost 0 bases and J lost 5 bases. The CDR3 runs to 15 residues. DNA of the CDR3: TGTGCCAGCAGCCAAGAAGCGGGGGGCGGAGATACGCAGTATTTT. Its protein product is CASSQEAGGGDTQYF.

The rearrangement uses TRBV28 and TRBJ1-4; TRBD1 matches 8 bases. Trimming cost V 3 bases and J 8 bases; bases outside gene matches: 8. The V gene's germline CDR1 is MDHEN and CDR2 SYDVKM. The CDR3 contains 15 residues. For the CDR3, the DNA is TGTGCCAGCAGTTTCGTCGGGCAGGGGGCGGAAAAACTGTTTTTT. Translation: CASSFVGQGAEKLFF.

This clonotype appeared a few times. This chain uses TRBV28 with TRBJ2-2; D gene ambiguous. CDR1 and CDR2 (germline): MDHEN, SYDVKM. Trimming removed 6 bases at V and 7 bases at J, with 6 bases between. The CDR3 runs 11 residues. The CDR3, as DNA: TGTGCCAGCAGCACAATCGGGGAGCTGTTTTTT. This encodes CASSTIGELFF.

This clonotype has more than one count but fewer than ten. The J gene is TRBJ1-6, the V gene TRBV12-3 or TRBV12-4; D may be TRBD1 (6 bases). Trimming shortened V by 3 bases and J by 7 bases, and 10 bases separated the two germline ends. This CDR3 spans 14 amino acids. In DNA form, the CDR3 reads TGTGCCAGCAGTTTTTCAGGGGCCAATTCACCCCTCCACTTT. It yields the protein CASSFSGANSPLHF.

The genes are TRBV24-1 and TRBJ2-2, with no clear D. CDR1 is KGHDR and CDR2 is SFDVKD in the germline V gene. The V gene lost 3 bases and the J gene lost 4 bases, with 11 bases spanning the gap. The CDR3 has 15 amino acids. Here the CDR3 reads CATSDQVGSTGELFF. The CDR3 DNA is TGTGCCACCAGTGATCAGGTGGGGTCCACCGGGGAGCTGTTTTTT.